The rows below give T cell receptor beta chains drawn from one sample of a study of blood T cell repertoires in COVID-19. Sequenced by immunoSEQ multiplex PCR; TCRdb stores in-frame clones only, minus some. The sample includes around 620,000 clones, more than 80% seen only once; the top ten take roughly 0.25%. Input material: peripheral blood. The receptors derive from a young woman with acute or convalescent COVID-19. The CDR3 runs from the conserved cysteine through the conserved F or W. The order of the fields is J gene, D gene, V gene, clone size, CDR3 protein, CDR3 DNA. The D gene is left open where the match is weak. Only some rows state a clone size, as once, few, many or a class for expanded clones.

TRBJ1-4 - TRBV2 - CASTLTQGEWEKLFF TGTGCCAGCACCCTTACACAAGGGGAATGGGAAAAACTGTTTTTT
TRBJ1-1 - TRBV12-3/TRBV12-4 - CASTQSVTEAFF TGTGCCAGCACCCAATCGGTGACTGAAGCTTTCTTT
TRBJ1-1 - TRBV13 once CASSPRTGEAFF TGTGCCAGCAGCCCCCGAACGGGTGAAGCTTTCTTT
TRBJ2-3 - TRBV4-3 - CASSQVHPDTQYF TGCGCCAGCAGCCAAGTACACCCAGATACGCAGTATTTT
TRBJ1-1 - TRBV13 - CASSLGLEGKAFF TGTGCCAGCAGCTTAGGCCTGGAGGGGAAAGCTTTCTTT
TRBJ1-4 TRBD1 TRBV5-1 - CASSPGQGGEKLFF TGCGCCAGCAGCCCAGGACAGGGGGGTGAAAAACTGTTTTTT
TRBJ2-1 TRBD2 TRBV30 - CAWSITSGGAFNEQFF TGTGCCTGGAGTATAACTAGCGGGGGGGCCTTCAATGAGCAGTTCTTC
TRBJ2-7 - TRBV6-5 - CASSYSEGGNEQYF TGTGCCAGCAGTTACTCGGAAGGGGGTAACGAGCAGTACTTC
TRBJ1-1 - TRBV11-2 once CASSLVEGLNTEAFF TGTGCCAGCAGCTTAGTTGAGGGTTTGAACACTGAAGCCTTCTTT
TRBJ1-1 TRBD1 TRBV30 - CAWRTDREGRAFF TGTGCCTGGAGGACGGACAGGGAGGGCAGAGCTTTCTTT
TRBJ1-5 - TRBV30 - CAWRGGGNQPQHF TGTGCCTGGCGAGGGGGAGGCAATCAGCCCCAGCATTTT
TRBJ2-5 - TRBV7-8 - CASSFRRVGETQYF TGTGCCAGCAGCTTCCGGAGGGTGGGAGAGACCCAGTACTTC
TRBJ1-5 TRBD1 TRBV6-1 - CASSGYRDRVGQSNQPQHF TGTGCCAGCAGTGGGTACCGGGACAGGGTAGGCCAGAGCAATCAGCCCCAGCATTTT
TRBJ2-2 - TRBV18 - CASSPPGAGTGELFF TGTGCCAGCTCACCACCGGGGGCCGGCACCGGGGAGCTGTTTTTT
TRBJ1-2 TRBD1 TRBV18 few CASSPPTGETYGYTF TGTGCCAGCTCACCTCCGACAGGGGAGACCTATGGCTACACCTTC
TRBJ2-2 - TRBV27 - CASSYQTGELFF TGTGCCAGCAGTTATCAAACCGGGGAGCTGTTTTTT
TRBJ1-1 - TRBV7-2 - CASSLSGPNTEAFF TGTGCCAGCAGCTTGTCAGGGCCGAACACTGAAGCTTTCTTT
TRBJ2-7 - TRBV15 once CATSRERQYSYEQYF TGTGCCACCAGCAGAGAACGCCAGTACTCCTACGAGCAGTACTTC
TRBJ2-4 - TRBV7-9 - CASSFHDSLAKNIQYF TGTGCCAGCAGCTTTCACGACAGTCTAGCCAAAAACATTCAGTACTTC
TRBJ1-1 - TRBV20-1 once CSARVYTEAFF TGCAGTGCTAGAGTATACACTGAAGCTTTCTTT
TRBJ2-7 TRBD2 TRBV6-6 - CASSYSSGVSSYEQYF TGTGCCAGCAGTTACTCTAGCGGGGTGAGCTCCTACGAGCAGTACTTC
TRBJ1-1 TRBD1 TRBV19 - CASSPFKGQQLEAFF TGTGCCAGTAGCCCTTTTAAGGGACAGCAGCTTGAAGCTTTCTTT
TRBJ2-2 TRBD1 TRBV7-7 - CASSSGTGGVGELFF TGTGCCAGCAGCTCCGGGACAGGGGGCGTCGGGGAGCTGTTTTTT
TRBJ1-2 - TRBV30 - CAWSGPMQGGYGYTF TGTGCCTGGAGTGGCCCGATGCAGGGAGGCTATGGCTACACCTTC
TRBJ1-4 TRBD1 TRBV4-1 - CASSPVTGKGEKLFF TGCGCCAGCAGCCCAGTGACAGGGAAGGGAGAAAAACTGTTTTTT
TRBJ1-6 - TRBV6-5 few CASSYRGSRRNSPLHF TGTGCCAGCAGTTACCGGGGATCCAGGCGCAATTCACCCCTCCACTTT
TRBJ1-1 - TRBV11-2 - CASSLGFSVTRGTEAFF TGTGCCAGCAGCTTAGGTTTTTCGGTCACCAGGGGCACTGAAGCTTTCTTT
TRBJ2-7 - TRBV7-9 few CASSDDTTYEQYF TGTGCCAGCAGCGACGACACCACCTACGAGCAGTACTTC
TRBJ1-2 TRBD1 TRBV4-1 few CASSQLIRDSRYGYTF TGCGCCAGCAGCCAGTTAATCCGGGACAGCCGCTATGGCTACACCTTC
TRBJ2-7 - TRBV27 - CASSPMSPVGANYEQYF TGTGCCAGCAGTCCTATGTCCCCCGTTGGGGCTAACTACGAGCAGTACTTC
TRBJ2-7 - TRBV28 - CASSFNQGATYEQYF TGTGCCAGCAGTTTTAATCAGGGCGCGACCTACGAGCAGTACTTC
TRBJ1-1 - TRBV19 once CASSIGWAMNTEAFF TGTGCCAGTAGTATTGGATGGGCCATGAACACTGAAGCTTTCTTT
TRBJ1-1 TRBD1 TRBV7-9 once CASRASGTGFMNTEAFF TGTGCCAGCAGAGCATCCGGGACAGGCTTTATGAACACTGAAGCTTTCTTT
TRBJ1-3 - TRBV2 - CASSELPSGNTIYF TGTGCCAGCAGTGAACTCCCCTCTGGAAACACCATATATTTT
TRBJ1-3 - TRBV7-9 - CASTQRGAGNTIYF TGTGCCAGCACCCAACGAGGTGCTGGAAACACCATATATTTT
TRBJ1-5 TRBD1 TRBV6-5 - CASSNGQGGQPQHF TGTGCCAGCAGCAACGGACAGGGTGGTCAGCCCCAGCATTTT
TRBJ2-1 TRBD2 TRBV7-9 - CASSLTAGGRNEQFF TGTGCCAGCAGCTTAACTGCGGGGGGTAGGAATGAGCAGTTCTTC
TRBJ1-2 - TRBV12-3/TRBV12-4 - CASSLTSYGYTF TGTGCCAGCAGTTTGACTTCCTATGGCTACACCTTC
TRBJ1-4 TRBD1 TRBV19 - CASRRGRLGEKLFF TGTGCCAGCCGAAGGGGGCGCTTAGGTGAAAAACTGTTTTTT
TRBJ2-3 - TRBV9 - CASSVVGAASTDTQYF TGTGCCAGCAGCGTAGTGGGAGCGGCCTCCACAGATACGCAGTATTTT
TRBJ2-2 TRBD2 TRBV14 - CASSPLAGAKNTGELFF TGTGCCAGCAGCCCCCTAGCGGGGGCCAAGAACACCGGGGAGCTGTTTTTT
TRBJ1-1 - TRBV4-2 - CASSLAGVEAFF TGTGCCAGCAGCCTGGCCGGGGTTGAAGCTTTCTTT
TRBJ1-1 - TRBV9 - CASSVGQMNTEAFF TGTGCCAGCAGCGTAGGACAGATGAACACTGAAGCTTTCTTT
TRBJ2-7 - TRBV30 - CAEGADSSYEQYF TGTGCCGAAGGGGCAGACAGCTCCTACGAGCAGTACTTC
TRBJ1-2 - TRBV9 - CASQRAAGGYTF TGTGCCAGTCAAAGGGCGGCGGGCGGCTACACCTTC